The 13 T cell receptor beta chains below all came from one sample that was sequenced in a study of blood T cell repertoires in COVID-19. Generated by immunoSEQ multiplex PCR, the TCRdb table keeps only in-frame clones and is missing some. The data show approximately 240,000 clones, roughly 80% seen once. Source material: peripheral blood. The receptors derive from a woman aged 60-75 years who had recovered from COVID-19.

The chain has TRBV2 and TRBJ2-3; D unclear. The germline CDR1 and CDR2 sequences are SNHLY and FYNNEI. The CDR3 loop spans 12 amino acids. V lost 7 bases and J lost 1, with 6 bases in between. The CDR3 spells CASNPGTDTQYF. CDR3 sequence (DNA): TGTGCCAGCAACCCAGGCACAGATACGCAGTATTTT.

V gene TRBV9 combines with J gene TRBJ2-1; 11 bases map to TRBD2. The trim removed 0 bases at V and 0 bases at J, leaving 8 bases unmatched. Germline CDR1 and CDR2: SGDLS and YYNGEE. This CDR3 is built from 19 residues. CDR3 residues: CASSVVDSGGASSYNEQFF. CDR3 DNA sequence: TGTGCCAGCAGCGTAGTTGATAGCGGGGGGGCATCCTCCTACAATGAGCAGTTCTTC.

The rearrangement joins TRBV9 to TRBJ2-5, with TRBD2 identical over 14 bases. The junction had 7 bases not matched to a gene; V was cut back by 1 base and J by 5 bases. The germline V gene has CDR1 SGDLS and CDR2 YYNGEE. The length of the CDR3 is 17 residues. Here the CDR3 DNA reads TGTGCCAGCAGCGTAACAGGACTAGCGGGGGGAGCGGAGACCCAGTACTTC. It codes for CASSVTGLAGGAETQYF.

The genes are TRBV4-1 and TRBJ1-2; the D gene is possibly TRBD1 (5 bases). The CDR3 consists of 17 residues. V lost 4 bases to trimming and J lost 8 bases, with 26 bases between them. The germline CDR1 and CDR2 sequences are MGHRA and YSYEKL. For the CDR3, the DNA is TGCGCCAGCAGCCCAAGTTCCCCTTGGAGGGGAGGTGGCGGCTACACCTTC. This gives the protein CASSPSSPWRGGGGYTF.

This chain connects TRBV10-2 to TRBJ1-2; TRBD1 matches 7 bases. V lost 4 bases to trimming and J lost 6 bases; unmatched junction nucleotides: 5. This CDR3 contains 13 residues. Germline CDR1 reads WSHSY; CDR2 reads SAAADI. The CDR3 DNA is TGCGCCAGCAGTGGGGGGACAGCGGATGGCTACACCTTC. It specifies CASSGGTADGYTF.

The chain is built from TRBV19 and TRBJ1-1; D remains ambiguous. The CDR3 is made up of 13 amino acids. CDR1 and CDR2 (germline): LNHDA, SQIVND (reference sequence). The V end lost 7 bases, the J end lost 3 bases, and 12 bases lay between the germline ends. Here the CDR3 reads CASTPPGDTEAFF. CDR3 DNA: TGTGCCAGTACCCCCCCCGGTGACACTGAAGCTTTCTTT.

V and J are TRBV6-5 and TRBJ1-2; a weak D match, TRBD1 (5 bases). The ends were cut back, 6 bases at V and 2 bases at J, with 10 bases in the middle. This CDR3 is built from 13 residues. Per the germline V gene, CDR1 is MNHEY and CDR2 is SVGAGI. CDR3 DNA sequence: TGTGCCAGCAGCCTGGGGGGGAACTATGGCTACACCTTC. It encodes CASSLGGNYGYTF.

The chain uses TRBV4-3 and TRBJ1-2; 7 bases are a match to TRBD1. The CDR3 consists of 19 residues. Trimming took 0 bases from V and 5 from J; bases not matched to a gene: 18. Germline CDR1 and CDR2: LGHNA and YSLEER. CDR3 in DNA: TGCGCCAGCAGCCAAGATCACGCGGCAGGGGGATTATTACCTTATGGCTACACCTTC. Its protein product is CASSQDHAAGGLLPYGYTF.

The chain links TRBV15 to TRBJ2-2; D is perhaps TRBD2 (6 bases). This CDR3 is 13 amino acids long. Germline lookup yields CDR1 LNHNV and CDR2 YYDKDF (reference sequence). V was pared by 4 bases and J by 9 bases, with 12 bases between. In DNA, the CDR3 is TGTGCCACCAGCAAGGGACTGACTAGGGAGCTGTTTTTT. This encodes CATSKGLTRELFF.

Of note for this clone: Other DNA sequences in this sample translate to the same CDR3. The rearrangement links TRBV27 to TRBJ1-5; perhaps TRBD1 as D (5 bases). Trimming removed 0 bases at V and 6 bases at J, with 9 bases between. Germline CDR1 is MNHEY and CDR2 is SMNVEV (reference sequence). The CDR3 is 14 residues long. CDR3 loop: CASSLSGEGQPQHF. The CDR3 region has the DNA TGTGCCAGCAGTTTATCAGGGGAGGGTCAGCCCCAGCATTTT.

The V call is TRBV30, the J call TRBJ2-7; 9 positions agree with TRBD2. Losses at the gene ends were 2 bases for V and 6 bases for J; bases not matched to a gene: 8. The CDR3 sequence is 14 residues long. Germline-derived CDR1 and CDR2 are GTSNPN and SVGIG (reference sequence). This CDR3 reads CAWSSGLASSEQYF. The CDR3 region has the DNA TGTGCCTGGAGTTCGGGACTAGCTTCTTCCGAGCAGTACTTC.

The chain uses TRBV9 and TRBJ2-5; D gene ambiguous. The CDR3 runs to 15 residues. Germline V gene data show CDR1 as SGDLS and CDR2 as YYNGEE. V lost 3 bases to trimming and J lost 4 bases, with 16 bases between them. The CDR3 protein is CASSARDMVGETQYF. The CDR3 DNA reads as TGTGCCAGCAGCGCCCGAGATATGGTTGGAGAGACCCAGTACTTC.

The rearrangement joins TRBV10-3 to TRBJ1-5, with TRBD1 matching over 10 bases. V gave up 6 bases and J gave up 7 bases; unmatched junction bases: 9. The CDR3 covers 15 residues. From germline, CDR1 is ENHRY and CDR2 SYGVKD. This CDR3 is CAISSGTGVLQPQHF. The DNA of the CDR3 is TGTGCCATCAGCTCCGGGACAGGGGTTTTGCAGCCCCAGCATTTT.